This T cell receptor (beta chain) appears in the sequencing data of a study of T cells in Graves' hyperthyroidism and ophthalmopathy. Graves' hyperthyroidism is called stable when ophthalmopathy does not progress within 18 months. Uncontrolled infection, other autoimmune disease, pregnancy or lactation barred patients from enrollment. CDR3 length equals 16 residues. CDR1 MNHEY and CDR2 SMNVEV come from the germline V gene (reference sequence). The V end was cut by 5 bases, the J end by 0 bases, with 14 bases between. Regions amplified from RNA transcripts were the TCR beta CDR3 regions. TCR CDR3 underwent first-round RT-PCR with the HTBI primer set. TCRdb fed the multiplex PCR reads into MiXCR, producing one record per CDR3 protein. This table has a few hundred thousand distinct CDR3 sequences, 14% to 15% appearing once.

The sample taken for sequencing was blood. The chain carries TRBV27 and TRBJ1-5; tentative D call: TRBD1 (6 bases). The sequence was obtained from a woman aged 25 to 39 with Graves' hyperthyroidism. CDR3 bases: TGTGCCAGCAGTCCGTCCTCAGGGGATAGCAATCAGCCCCAGCATTTT. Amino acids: CASSPSSGDSNQPQHF.